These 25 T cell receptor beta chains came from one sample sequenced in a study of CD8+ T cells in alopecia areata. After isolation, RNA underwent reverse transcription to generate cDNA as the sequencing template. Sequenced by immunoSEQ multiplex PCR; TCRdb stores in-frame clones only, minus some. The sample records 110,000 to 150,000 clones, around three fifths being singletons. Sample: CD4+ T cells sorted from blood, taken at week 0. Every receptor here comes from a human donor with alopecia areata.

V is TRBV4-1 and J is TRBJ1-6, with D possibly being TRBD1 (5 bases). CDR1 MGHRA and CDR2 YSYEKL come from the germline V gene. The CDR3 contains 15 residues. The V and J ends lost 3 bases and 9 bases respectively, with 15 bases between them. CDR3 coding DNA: TGCGCCAGCAGCCAGCCCGGGACCCGTGGTTCACCCCTCCACTTT. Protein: CASSQPGTRGSPLHF.

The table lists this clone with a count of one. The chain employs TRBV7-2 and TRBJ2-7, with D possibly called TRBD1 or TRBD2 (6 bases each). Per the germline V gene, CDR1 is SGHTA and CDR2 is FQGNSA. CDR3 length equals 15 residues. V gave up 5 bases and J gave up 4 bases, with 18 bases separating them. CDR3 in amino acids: CASSLFGGPQYEQYF. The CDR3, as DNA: TGTGCCAGCAGCCTGTTTGGGGGGCCCCAATACGAGCAGTACTTC.

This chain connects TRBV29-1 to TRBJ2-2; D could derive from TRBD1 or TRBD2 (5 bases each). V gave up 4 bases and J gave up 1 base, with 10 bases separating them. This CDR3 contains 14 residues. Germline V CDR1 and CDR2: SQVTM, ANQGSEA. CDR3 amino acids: CSVVWGLNTGELFF. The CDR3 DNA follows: TGCAGCGTTGTCTGGGGGTTGAACACCGGGGAGCTGTTTTTT.

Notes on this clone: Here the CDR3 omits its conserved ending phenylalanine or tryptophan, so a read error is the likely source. The CDR3 region has the DNA TGTGCCAGCAGCCGCGGACAAAATAATTCACCCCTCCACCTT. Translation: CASSRGQNNSPLHL. The chain employs TRBV5-6 and TRBJ1-6; possible D gene TRBD1, 5 bases. This CDR3 spans 14 amino acids. Per germline, CDR1 SGHDT and CDR2 YYEEEE. Trimming shortened V by 4 bases and J by 5 bases, and 10 bases separated the two germline ends.

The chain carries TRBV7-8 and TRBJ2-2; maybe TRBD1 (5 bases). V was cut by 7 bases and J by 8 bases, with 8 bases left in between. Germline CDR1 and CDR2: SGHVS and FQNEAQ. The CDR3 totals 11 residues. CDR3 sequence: CASTRAGELFF. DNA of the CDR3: TGTGCCAGCACCAGGGCTGGGGAGCTGTTTTTT.

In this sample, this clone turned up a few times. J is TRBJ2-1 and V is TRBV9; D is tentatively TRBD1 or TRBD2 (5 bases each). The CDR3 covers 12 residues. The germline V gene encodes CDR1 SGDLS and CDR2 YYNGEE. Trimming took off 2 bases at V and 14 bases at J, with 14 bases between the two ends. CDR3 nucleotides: TGTGCCAGCAGCGTTGATCCGGGACCCAAGTTCTTC. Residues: CASSVDPGPKFF.

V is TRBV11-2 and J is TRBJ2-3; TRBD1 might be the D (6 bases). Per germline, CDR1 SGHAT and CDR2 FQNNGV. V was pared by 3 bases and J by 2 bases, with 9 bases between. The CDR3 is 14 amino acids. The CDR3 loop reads CASSFGQSTDTQYF. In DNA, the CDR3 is TGTGCCAGCAGCTTCGGACAGTCCACAGATACGCAGTATTTT.

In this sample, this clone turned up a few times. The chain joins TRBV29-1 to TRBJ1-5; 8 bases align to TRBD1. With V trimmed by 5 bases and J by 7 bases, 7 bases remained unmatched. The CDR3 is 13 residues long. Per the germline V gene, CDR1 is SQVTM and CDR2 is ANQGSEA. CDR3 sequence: CSVLGQEGQPQHF. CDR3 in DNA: TGCAGCGTTCTGGGACAGGAGGGACAGCCCCAGCATTTT. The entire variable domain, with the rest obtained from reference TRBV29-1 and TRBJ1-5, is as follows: SAVISQKPSRDICQRGTSLTIQCQVDSQVTMMFWYRQQPGQSLTLIATANQGSEATYESGFVIDKFPISRPNLTFSTLTVSNMSPEDSSIYLCSVLGQEGQPQHFGDGTRLSIL.

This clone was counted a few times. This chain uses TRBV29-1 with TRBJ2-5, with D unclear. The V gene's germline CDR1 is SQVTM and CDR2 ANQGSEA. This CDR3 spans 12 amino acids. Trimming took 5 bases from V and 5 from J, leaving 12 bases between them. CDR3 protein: CSVLPGEETQYF. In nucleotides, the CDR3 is TGCAGCGTTCTTCCCGGAGAGGAGACCCAGTACTTC. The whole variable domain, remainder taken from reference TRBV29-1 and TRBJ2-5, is SAVISQKPSRDICQRGTSLTIQCQVDSQVTMMFWYRQQPGQSLTLIATANQGSEATYESGFVIDKFPISRPNLTFSTLTVSNMSPEDSSIYLCSVLPGEETQYFGPGTRLLVL.

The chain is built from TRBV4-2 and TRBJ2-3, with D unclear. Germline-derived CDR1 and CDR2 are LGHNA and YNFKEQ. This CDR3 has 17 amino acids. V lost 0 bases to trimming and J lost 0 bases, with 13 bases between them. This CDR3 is CASSQEGWGISTDTQYF. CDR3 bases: TGTGCCAGCAGCCAAGAAGGTTGGGGAATAAGCACAGATACGCAGTATTTT.

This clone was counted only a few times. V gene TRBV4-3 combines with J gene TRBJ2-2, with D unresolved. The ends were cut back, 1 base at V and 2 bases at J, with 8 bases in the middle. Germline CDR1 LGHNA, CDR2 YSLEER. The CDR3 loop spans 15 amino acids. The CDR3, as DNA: TGCGCCAGCAGCCAAGGACGGATTAACACCGGGGAGCTGTTTTTT. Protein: CASSQGRINTGELFF.

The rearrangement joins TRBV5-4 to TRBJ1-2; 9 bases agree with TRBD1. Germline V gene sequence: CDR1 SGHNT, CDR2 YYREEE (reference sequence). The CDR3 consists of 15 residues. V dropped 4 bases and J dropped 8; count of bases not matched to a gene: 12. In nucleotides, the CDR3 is TGTGCCAGCAGCCAAGAGGGGACAGGGAGTTGGGGCTACACCTTC. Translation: CASSQEGTGSWGYTF.

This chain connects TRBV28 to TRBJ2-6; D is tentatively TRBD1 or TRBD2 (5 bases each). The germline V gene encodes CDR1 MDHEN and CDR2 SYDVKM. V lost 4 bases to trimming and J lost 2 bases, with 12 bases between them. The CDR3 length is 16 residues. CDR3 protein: CASSYSRGPGANVLTF. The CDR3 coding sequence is TGTGCCAGCAGTTACTCCCGGGGCCCTGGGGCCAACGTCCTGACTTTC.

This chain's CDR3 is CASSSGQGAPNEQFF. In DNA, the CDR3 is TGTGCCAGCAGTTCGGGACAGGGGGCGCCGAATGAGCAGTTCTTC. This chain connects TRBV6-5 to TRBJ2-1; 12 bases map to TRBD1. J gave up 7 bases and V 4 bases, and 5 bases lay outside the gene matches. CDR3 length: 15 amino acids. The germline CDR1 and CDR2 sequences are MNHEY and SVGAGI.

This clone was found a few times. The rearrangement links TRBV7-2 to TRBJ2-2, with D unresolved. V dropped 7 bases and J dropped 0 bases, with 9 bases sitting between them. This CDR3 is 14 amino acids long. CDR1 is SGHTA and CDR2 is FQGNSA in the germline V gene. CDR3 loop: CASIGPTNTGELFF. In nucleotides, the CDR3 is TGTGCCAGCATTGGACCTACGAACACCGGGGAGCTGTTTTTT.

The CDR3 spells CSVRVGGDTQYF. CDR3 nucleotide sequence: TGCAGCGTTAGAGTCGGTGGAGATACGCAGTATTTT. The genes are TRBV29-1 and TRBJ2-3; D gene ambiguous. Trimming took 5 bases from V and 5 from J, leaving 11 bases between them. This CDR3 is built from 12 residues. Germline V gene data show CDR1 as SQVTM and CDR2 as ANQGSEA.

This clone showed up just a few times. DNA for the CDR3: TGTGCCAGCAGCTTATCGGCGACGGGATCCTACGAGCAGTACTTC. Protein product: CASSLSATGSYEQYF. The chain recombines TRBV11-2 with TRBJ2-7; tentative D call: TRBD2 (5 bases). This CDR3 is built from 15 residues. Germline lookup yields CDR1 SGHAT and CDR2 FQNNGV. V lost 2 bases and J 1 base, leaving 12 bases between the germline ends.

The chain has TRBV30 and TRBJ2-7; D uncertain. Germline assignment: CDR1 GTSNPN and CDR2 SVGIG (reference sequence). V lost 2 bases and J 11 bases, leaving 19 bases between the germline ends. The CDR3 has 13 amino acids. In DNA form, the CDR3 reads TGTGCCTGGAGTACCCCCCCGGGCTCTAGGGAGTACTTC. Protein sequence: CAWSTPPGSREYF.

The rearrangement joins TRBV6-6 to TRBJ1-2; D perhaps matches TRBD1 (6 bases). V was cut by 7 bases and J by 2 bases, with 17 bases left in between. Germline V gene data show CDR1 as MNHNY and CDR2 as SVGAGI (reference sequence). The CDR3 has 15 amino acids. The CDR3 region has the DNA TGTGCCAGCACCCAAGGAGTGGGGGGCAACTATGGCTACACCTTC. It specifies CASTQGVGGNYGYTF.

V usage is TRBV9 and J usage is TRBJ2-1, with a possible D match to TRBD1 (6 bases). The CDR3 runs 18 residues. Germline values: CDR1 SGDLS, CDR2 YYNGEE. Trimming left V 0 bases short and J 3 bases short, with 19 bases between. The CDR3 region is CASSVGQGRETYYNEQFF. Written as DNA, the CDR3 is TGTGCCAGCAGCGTAGGTCAGGGGCGCGAGACTTACTACAATGAGCAGTTCTTC.

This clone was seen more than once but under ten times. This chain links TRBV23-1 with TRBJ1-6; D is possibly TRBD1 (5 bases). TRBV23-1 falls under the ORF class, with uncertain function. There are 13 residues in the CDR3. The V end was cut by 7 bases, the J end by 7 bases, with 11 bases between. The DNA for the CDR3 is TGCGCCAGCATCTTGGGGGTCAATTCACCCCTCCACTTT. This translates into CASILGVNSPLHF.

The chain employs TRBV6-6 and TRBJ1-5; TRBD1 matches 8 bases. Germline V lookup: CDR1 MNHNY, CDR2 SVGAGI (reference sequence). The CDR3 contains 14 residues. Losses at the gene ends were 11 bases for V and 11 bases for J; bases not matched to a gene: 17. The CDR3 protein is CAASSGTGESAQHF. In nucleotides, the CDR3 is TGTGCCGCAAGTTCAGGGACAGGTGAATCGGCCCAGCATTTT.

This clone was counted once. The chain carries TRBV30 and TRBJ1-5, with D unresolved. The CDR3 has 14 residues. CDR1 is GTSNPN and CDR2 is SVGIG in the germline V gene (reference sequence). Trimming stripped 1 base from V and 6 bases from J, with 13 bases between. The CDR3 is CAWSGGEGSQPQHF. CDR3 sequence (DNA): TGTGCCTGGAGTGGCGGGGAAGGAAGTCAGCCCCAGCATTTT.

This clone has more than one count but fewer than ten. The CDR3 bases are TGCGCCAGCAGCTTGGGACAGGGAGGCTCCTATAATTCACCCCTCCACTTT. This gives the protein CASSLGQGGSYNSPLHF. The chain uses TRBV5-1 and TRBJ1-6; TRBD1 matches 7 bases. Germline trimming cut 0 bases from V and 0 bases from J; bases unmatched to any gene: 3. Germline V gene lookup returns CDR1 SGHRS and CDR2 YFSETQ. The CDR3 totals 17 residues.

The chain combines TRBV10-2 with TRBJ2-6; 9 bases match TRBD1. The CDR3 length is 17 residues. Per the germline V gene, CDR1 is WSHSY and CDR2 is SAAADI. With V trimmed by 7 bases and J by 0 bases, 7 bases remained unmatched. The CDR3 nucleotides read TGCGCCAGCACCGGGACAGGGAGCCTCTCTGGGGCCAACGTCCTGACTTTC. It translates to CASTGTGSLSGANVLTF.